What follows are 24 T cell receptor beta chains derived from one specimen sequenced in a study of blood T cell repertoires in COVID-19. Repertoires were generated with immunoSEQ multiplex PCR, while TCRdb's copy carries only in-frame clones and drops some. Here the sample spans approximately 350,000 clones, roughly 90% being singletons. The specimen sequenced was peripheral blood. These receptors were obtained from a woman in her sixties or seventies with COVID-19, enrolled during active disease.

This rearrangement joins TRBV3-1 (or the pseudogene TRBV3-2) to TRBJ2-3; D gene ambiguous. The germline V gene encodes CDR1 LGHDT and CDR2 YNNKEL (reference sequence). The CDR3 contains 13 residues. V lost 0 bases and J lost 9, with 10 bases in between. The CDR3 DNA follows: TGTGCCAGCAGCCAAGACGAGACGAGGACGCAGTATTTT. Encoded protein: CASSQDETRTQYF.

The gene calls are TRBV29-1 and TRBJ1-5; TRBD1 might be the D (6 bases). The CDR3 length is 16 residues. CDR1 and CDR2 (germline): SQVTM, ANQGSEA. The V gene lost 6 bases and the J gene lost 0 bases, with 18 bases spanning the gap. The CDR3 region has the DNA TGCAGCGTAGGATTCCGGGACACCGATAGCAATCAGCCCCAGCATTTT. This encodes CSVGFRDTDSNQPQHF.

The V and J genes are TRBV5-1 and TRBJ1-2; 9 bases are a match to TRBD1. The CDR3 runs to 15 residues. Trimming took 1 base from V and 6 from J; bases not matched to a gene: 7. Germline lookup yields CDR1 SGHRS and CDR2 YFSETQ. CDR3 region: CASSLPGQGGDGYTF. CDR3 nucleotide sequence: TGCGCCAGCAGCTTGCCGGGACAGGGCGGAGATGGCTACACCTTC.

The rearrangement links TRBV6-5 to TRBJ2-3; D ambiguous. The CDR3 covers 15 residues. Germline assignment: CDR1 MNHEY and CDR2 SVGAGI. The V end was cut by 0 bases, the J end by 1 base, with 8 bases between. CDR3 sequence: CASSYSNLGTDTQYF. The CDR3 DNA sequence: TGTGCCAGCAGTTACTCGAACTTGGGCACAGATACGCAGTATTTT.

The chain has TRBV19 and TRBJ1-1; no definite D call. From germline, CDR1 is LNHDA and CDR2 SQIVND (reference sequence). With 3 bases removed from V and 5 bases from J, the gap between germline ends came to 10 bases. The CDR3 is 13 residues long. In DNA form, the CDR3 reads TGTGCCAGTAGTATCATCGCGGCGACTGAAGCTTTCTTT. The encoded protein is CASSIIAATEAFF.

The chain combines TRBV4-1 with TRBJ2-1; TRBD2 matches 11 bases. CDR1 MGHRA and CDR2 YSYEKL come from the germline V gene. With 0 bases clipped from V and 4 bases from J, the junction kept 2 bases outside the gene matches. This CDR3 is 16 amino acids long. The CDR3 spells CASSQDSGGAYNEQFF. The CDR3 coding sequence is TGCGCCAGCAGCCAAGATAGCGGGGGGGCGTACAATGAGCAGTTCTTC.

The chain has TRBV28 and TRBJ2-1, with a weak D call TRBD1 (6 bases). V lost 6 bases, J lost 7 bases, and 13 bases lay in between. Germline CDR1 reads MDHEN; CDR2 reads SYDVKM. The CDR3 is made up of 13 amino acids. The DNA for the CDR3 is TGTGCCAGCAGACAGGGTTATGTGAATGAGCAGTTCTTC. As protein: CASRQGYVNEQFF.

V and J are TRBV19 and TRBJ1-2; 8 bases map to TRBD1. J lost 5 bases, V lost 3 bases, and 5 bases had no gene match. Germline loops: CDR1 LNHDA, CDR2 SQIVND (reference sequence). The CDR3 runs 14 residues. CDR3 nucleotides: TGTGCCAGTAGTATTCCAGGACAGGGTTATGGCTACACCTTC. Translated, it gives CASSIPGQGYGYTF.

The chain recombines TRBV21-1 with TRBJ2-4; TRBD1 reflects the table's D call only, with no check against the DNA. TRBV21-1 is deemed a pseudogene. The CDR3 sequence is 15 residues long. CDR3 protein: CASSKLWGHKNIQYF. For the CDR3, the DNA is TGTGCCAGCAGCAAACTCTGGGGACATAAAAACATTCAGTACTTC.

This clone has more than one count but fewer than ten. The chain couples TRBV4-1 to TRBJ2-3; TRBD1 agrees at 9 bases. The junction had 11 bases not matched to a gene; V was cut back by 3 bases and J by 4 bases. CDR3 length: 17 residues. Germline loops: CDR1 MGHRA, CDR2 YSYEKL. The CDR3 bases are TGCGCCAGCAGCCATCCCCCCGGGACAGGGCCCCCAGATACGCAGTATTTT. Amino acid sequence: CASSHPPGTGPPDTQYF.

In DNA form, the CDR3 reads TGTGCCTGGACGGAAGGGGTGGGCACTGAAGCTTTCTTT. Its protein product is CAWTEGVGTEAFF. V gene TRBV30 combines with J gene TRBJ1-1; a weak D match, TRBD1 (5 bases). Germline V CDR1 and CDR2: GTSNPN, SVGIG (reference sequence). The CDR3 is 13 amino acids. Trimming removed 4 bases at V and 4 bases at J, with 13 bases between.

The rearrangement uses TRBV10-3 and TRBJ2-5; D gene ambiguous. The CDR3 length is 14 residues. Germline lookup yields CDR1 ENHRY and CDR2 SYGVKD. The ends were cut back, 3 bases at V and 3 bases at J, with 11 bases in the middle. The CDR3 reads CAISDTRGEETQYF. DNA for the CDR3: TGTGCCATCAGTGACACCCGCGGAGAAGAGACCCAGTACTTC.

This chain joins TRBV21-1 and TRBJ2-7; the table calls TRBD2, which could not be checked here. TRBV21-1 counts as a pseudogene. This CDR3 has 17 amino acids. The CDR3 DNA reads as TGTGCCAGCAGCAAAGTGGGGAAGCGGGGGGCACATTACGAGCAGTACTTC. Its protein is CASSKVGKRGAHYEQYF.

This clone is large (0.1 to 1%) by share. The rearrangement links TRBV7-9 to TRBJ1-1; a possible D gene is TRBD1 (6 bases). This CDR3 has 14 amino acids. Germline CDR1 reads SEHNR; CDR2 reads FQNEAQ (reference sequence). V lost 2 bases, J lost 5 bases, and 12 bases lay in between. The CDR3 protein is CASSLTQGETEAFF. CDR3 nucleotides: TGTGCCAGCAGCTTAACACAGGGAGAAACTGAAGCTTTCTTT.

V gene TRBV19 combines with J gene TRBJ2-7; no clear D gene. CDR1 and CDR2 (germline): LNHDA, SQIVND (reference sequence). V lost 1 base, J lost 2 bases, and 9 bases lay in between. This CDR3 has 14 residues. CDR3 sequence reads: CASSIGHGPYEQYF. CDR3 sequence (DNA): TGTGCCAGTAGTATAGGACACGGCCCCTACGAGCAGTACTTC.

The chain joins TRBV2 to TRBJ1-1; tentative D call: TRBD1 (6 bases). This CDR3 has 15 amino acids. Trimming cost V 2 bases and J 5 bases, with 15 bases left between them. Per the germline V gene, CDR1 is SNHLY and CDR2 is FYNNEI. CDR3 in DNA: TGTGCCAGCAGTGAACAAAGTCAGGGGCGGACTGAAGCTTTCTTT. Its protein product is CASSEQSQGRTEAFF.

In its sample, this clone was seen a few times. V is TRBV2 and J is TRBJ2-7, with 7 nucleotides matching TRBD1. Germline loops: CDR1 SNHLY, CDR2 FYNNEI. Trimming removed 2 bases from V and 5 bases from J; junction bases left unmatched: 3. The CDR3 runs to 13 residues. The CDR3 protein is CASSEWQGDEQYF. The CDR3 DNA follows: TGTGCCAGCAGTGAATGGCAGGGGGACGAGCAGTACTTC.

In its sample, this clone was seen once. The V and J genes are TRBV7-9 and TRBJ2-7; 8 bases agree with TRBD2. The trim removed 4 bases at V and 4 bases at J, leaving 6 bases unmatched. The CDR3 extends over 14 amino acids. The germline gives CDR1 SEHNR, CDR2 FQNEAQ (reference sequence). This CDR3 reads CASSSPGGEYEQYF. CDR3 DNA sequence: TGTGCCAGCAGCTCCCCCGGGGGGGAGTACGAGCAGTACTTC.

This rearrangement joins TRBV30 to TRBJ1-2; D gene unclear. The CDR3 runs to 14 residues. Germline assignment: CDR1 GTSNPN and CDR2 SVGIG (reference sequence). V was shortened by 1 base and J by 1 base, with 10 bases between the two germline ends. Written as DNA, the CDR3 is TGTGCCTGGAGTGACTCCCCGAGTAACTATGGCTACACCTTC. Its protein product is CAWSDSPSNYGYTF.

This sequence joins TRBV4-3 and TRBJ1-2; 10 nucleotides match TRBD1. The CDR3 loop spans 16 amino acids. J lost 6 bases, V lost 0 bases, and 7 bases had no gene match. Germline values: CDR1 LGHNA, CDR2 YSLEER. CDR3 sequence reads: CASSQDFPGQGNGYTF. CDR3 in DNA: TGCGCCAGCAGCCAAGACTTTCCGGGACAGGGGAATGGCTACACCTTC.

The chain has TRBV28 and TRBJ1-2; no clear D gene. From germline, CDR1 is MDHEN and CDR2 SYDVKM. The CDR3 totals 14 residues. V gave up 5 bases and J gave up 5 bases, with 15 bases separating them. The CDR3 DNA reads as TGTGCCAGCAGTGCTTATATCGGGGTTTATGGCTACACCTTC. Protein sequence: CASSAYIGVYGYTF.

This clone appeared a single time. The V gene is TRBV4-3, the J gene TRBJ1-6; D possibly corresponds to TRBD1 (5 bases). This CDR3 has 16 amino acids. V gave up 1 base and J gave up 1 base, with 8 bases separating them. Germline lookup yields CDR1 LGHNA and CDR2 YSLEER. The CDR3 spells CASSQVPGSYNSPLHF. Here the CDR3 DNA reads TGCGCCAGCAGCCAAGTGCCAGGGTCCTATAATTCACCCCTCCACTTT.

The gene calls are TRBV3-1 (or the pseudogene TRBV3-2) and TRBJ2-4; D is ambiguous. CDR1 and CDR2 from the germline V gene are LGHDT and YNNKEL (reference sequence). This CDR3 has 18 amino acids. Trimming removed 0 bases from V and 2 bases from J, with 17 bases in between. As DNA, the CDR3 is TGTGCCAGCAGCCAAGAAGCGAGTGCTTTTAGCCCCAAAAACATTCAGTACTTC. As protein: CASSQEASAFSPKNIQYF.

The rearrangement links TRBV4-3 to TRBJ1-2; 8 positions agree with TRBD1. CDR3 size: 15 residues. Unmatched junction bases numbered 7, after V lost 3 bases and J lost 4 bases. Germline-derived CDR1 and CDR2 are LGHNA and YSLEER. CDR3: CASSHRDRSTYGYTF. The CDR3, as DNA: TGCGCCAGCAGCCACCGGGACAGGTCCACCTATGGCTACACCTTC.